This TCR beta chain is drawn from a study of regulatory and conventional T cells in RAG deficiency. Whole-study findings and limits: Patient subsets had shorter CDR3s; Omenn Treg-Tconv overlap exceeded 75%.

Assay used: immunoSEQ multiplex PCR; TCRdb lists only in-frame clones, some missing. Among approximately 35,000 clones listed, about 78% were seen once. To note about this clone: Its specificity is unknown.

The V end lost 0 bases, the J end lost 0 bases, and 8 bases lay between the germline ends. Per the germline V gene, CDR1 is MNHEY and CDR2 is SMNVEV (reference sequence). The CDR3 loop spans 15 amino acids. Genomic DNA came from blood conventional CD4+ T cells gated CD25-low CD127-high. Another study also made use of these data, one on regulatory T cells. Per that study: Amplification used 52 TRBV primers and 13 TRBJ primers.

Material for sequencing was CD4+ effector T cells sorted from blood. The chain uses TRBV27 and TRBJ2-5; D uncertain. The TCR comes from a human donor in good health. The CDR3 DNA reads as TGTGCCAGCAGTTTATCTGATCTGTACCAAGAGACCCAGTACTTC. It translates to CASSLSDLYQETQYF.